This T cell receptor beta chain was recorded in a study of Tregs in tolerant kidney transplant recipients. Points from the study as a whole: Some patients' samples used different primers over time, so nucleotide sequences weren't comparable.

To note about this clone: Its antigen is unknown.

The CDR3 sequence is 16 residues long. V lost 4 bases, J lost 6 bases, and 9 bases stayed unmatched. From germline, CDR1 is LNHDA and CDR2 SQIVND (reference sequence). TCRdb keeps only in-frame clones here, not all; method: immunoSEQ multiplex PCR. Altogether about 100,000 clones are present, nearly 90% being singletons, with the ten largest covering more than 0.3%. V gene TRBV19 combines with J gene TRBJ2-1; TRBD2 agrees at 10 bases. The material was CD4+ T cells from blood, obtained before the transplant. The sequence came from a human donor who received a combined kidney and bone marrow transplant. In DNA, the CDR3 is TGTGCCAGTAGTACCCTGGCTAGCGGGAGACCCAATGAGCAGTTCTTC. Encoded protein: CASSTLASGRPNEQFF.